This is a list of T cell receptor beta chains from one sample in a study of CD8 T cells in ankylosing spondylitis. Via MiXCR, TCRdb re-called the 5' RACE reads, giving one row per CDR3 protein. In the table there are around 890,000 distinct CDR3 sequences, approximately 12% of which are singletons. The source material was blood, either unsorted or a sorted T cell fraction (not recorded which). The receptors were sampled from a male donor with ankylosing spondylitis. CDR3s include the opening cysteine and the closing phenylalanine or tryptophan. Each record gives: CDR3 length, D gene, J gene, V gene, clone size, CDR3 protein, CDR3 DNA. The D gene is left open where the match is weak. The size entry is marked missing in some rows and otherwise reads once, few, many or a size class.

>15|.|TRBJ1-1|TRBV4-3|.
CASSQEWSVNTEAFF
TGCGCCAGCAGCCAAGAGTGGTCTGTGAACACTGAAGCTTTCTTT
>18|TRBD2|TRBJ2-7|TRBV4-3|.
CASSQEPRTSGGKYEQYF
TGCGCCAGCAGCCAGGAACCCCGGACTAGCGGGGGGAAGTACGAGCAGTACTTC
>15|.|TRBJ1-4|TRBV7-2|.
CASSLEAGPNEKLFF
TGTGCCAGCAGCTTAGAGGCAGGGCCAAATGAAAAACTGTTTTTT
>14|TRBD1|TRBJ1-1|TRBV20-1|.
CSAPSRGPNTEAFF
TGCAGTGCTCCTTCCAGGGGGCCGAACACTGAAGCTTTCTTT
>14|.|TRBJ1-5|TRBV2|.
CASSGTGRWQPQHF
TGTGCCAGCAGTGGAACAGGGAGATGGCAGCCCCAGCATTTT
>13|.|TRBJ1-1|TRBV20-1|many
CSATLDGLGEAFF
TGCAGTGCTACCCTTGACGGACTGGGGGAAGCTTTCTTT
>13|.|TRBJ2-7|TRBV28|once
CAILGANSYEQYF
TGTGCCATCCTAGGGGCTAACTCCTACGAGCAGTACTTC
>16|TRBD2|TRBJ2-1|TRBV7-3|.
CASSPGGGGAYNEQFF
TGTGCCAGCAGCCCCGGGGGCGGGGGGGCCTACAATGAGCAGTTCTTC
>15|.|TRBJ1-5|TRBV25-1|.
CASSELGNGNQPQHF
TGTGCCAGCAGTGAATTAGGGAACGGCAATCAGCCCCAGCATTTT
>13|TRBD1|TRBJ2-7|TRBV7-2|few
CASSLVDRNEQYF
TGTGCCAGCAGCTTAGTGGACAGGAACGAGCAGTACTTC
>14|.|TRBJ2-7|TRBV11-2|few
CASSSISGWDEQYF
TGTGCCAGCAGCTCGATCTCCGGATGGGACGAGCAGTACTTC
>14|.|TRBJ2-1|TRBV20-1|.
CSARDRGSLSGQFF
TGCAGTGCTAGAGATCGGGGCAGTCTTTCAGGGCAGTTCTTC
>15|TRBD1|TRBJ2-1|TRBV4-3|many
CASSQATGGRVEQFF
TGCGCCAGCAGCCAAGCGACAGGGGGGAGGGTTGAGCAGTTCTTC
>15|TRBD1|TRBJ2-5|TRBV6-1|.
CASSEYGTGFVTQYF
TGTGCCAGCAGTGAATACGGGACAGGGTTTGTGACCCAGTACTTC
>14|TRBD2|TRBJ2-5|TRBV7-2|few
CASSSGLAQGTQYF
TGTGCCAGCAGCTCGGGACTAGCGCAGGGGACCCAGTACTTC
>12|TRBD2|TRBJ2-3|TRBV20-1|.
CSANGGTDTQYF
TGCAGTGCTAACGGGGGGACAGATACGCAGTATTTT
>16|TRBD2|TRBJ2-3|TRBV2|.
CASRRLAGEFTDTQYF
TGTGCCAGCAGGAGACTAGCGGGGGAGTTCACAGATACGCAGTATTTT
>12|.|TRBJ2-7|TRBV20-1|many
CSARDSGYEQYF
TGCAGTGCTAGAGATTCGGGGTACGAGCAGTACTTC